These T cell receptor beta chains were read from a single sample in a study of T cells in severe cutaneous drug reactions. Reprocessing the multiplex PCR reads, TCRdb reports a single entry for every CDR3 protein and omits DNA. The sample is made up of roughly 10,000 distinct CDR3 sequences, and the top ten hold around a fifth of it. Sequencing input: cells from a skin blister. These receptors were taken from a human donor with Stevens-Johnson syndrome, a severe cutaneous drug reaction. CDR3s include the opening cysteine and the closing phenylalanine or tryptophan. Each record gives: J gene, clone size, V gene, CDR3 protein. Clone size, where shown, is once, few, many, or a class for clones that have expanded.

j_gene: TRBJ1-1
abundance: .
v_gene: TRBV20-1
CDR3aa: CSASKIGPRNTEAFF

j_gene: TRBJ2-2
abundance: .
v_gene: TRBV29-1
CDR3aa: CSVEDRTRDRNTGELFF

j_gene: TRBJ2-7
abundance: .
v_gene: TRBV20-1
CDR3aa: CSASLQGGTYEQYF

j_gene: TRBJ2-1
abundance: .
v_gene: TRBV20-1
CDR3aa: CSASPPWSGSNNEQFF

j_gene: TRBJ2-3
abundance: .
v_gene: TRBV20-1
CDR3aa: CSASREGPDTQYF

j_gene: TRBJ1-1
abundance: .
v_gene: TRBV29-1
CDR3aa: CSVRRGTEAFF

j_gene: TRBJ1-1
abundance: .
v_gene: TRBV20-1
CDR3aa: CSASWGIVAFF

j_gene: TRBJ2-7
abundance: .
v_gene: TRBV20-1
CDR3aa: CSAPRTVGGGQYF

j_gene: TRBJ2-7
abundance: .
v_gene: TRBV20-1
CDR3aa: CSAQDSPPSYEQYF

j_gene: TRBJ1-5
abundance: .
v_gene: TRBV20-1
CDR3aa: CSARDKGISNQPQHF

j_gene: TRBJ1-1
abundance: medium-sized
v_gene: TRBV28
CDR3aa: CASSLLSIRNTEAFF

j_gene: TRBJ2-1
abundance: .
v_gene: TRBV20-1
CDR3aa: CSARLAGVENEQFF

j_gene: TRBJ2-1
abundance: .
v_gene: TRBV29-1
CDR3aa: CSVEARDRGDEQFF

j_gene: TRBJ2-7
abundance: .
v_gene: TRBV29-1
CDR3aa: CSVESSGTRGTYEQYF

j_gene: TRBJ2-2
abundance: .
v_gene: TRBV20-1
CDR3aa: CSALLNAGELFF

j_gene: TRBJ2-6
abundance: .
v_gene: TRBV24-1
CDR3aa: CATSVGKGQGDRANVLTF

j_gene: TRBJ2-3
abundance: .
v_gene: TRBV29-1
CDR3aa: CSVAAGISSTDTQYF

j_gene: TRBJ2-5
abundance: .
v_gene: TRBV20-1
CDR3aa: CSARKDRPETQYF

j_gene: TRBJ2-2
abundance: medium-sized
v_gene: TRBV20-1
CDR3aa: CSARGTSGYTGELFF

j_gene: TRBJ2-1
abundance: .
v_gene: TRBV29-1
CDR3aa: CSVRDRGQNEQFF

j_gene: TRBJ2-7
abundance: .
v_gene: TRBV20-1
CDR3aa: CSAILPRVESSYEQYF

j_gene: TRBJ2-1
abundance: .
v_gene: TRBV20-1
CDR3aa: CSASWTQDNEQFF